This T cell receptor beta chain was captured in a study of vaccination effects on CD4 cells after COVID-19 (dated 2022 in TCRdb). Regarding the research as a whole: The ViraFEST assay stimulated PBMC with viral peptide pools and then used TCR sequencing to identify antigen-specific CD4+ T cell clonotypes by expansion. Two doses of either the BNT162b2 or the mRNA-1273 mRNA SARS-CoV-2 vaccine were administered to participants. Each well held around 1.9 million PBMC cultured in IMDM containing about 5.5% human AB serum, around 10 IU/ml IL-2 and gentamicin, along with roughly 10 ug/ml peptides. The study compared SARS-CoV-2 spike-specific CD4+ TCR repertoires before and after mRNA vaccination in COVID-19 convalescent patients and infection-naive vaccine recipients. A total of more than 8 COVID-19 convalescent patients and a handful of SARS-CoV-2-naive healthy vaccine recipients were included in the full study. Cultures from other donors in the study were sequenced using the Oncomine TCR Beta short-read assay on an Illumina iSeq 100.

The method behind the library was the immunoSEQ multiplex PCR assay. TCR beta CDR3 sequencing was performed on DNA from the cultured, isolated CD4+ T cells. The authors processed their data as follows. The analysis removed non-productive TCR sequences, trimmed reads to the CDR3 region, and retained only CDR3s that were 7 or more amino acids long. The MANAFEST web app was used to identify antigen-specific clonotypes by comparing expansion in peptide wells with expansion in reference cultures. To count as positive, a clone had to show expansion at FDR<0.05 compared with the reference and with all other wells, an odds ratio above 5, and a frequency above 0.1% in two replicate wells. A clonotype was defined as cross-reactive if the clonotype was significantly expanded both in SARS-CoV-2 spike wells and in at least one common cold coronavirus spike condition. Levenshtein distance calculated with the stringdist R package was used to assess CDR3 similarity, and unrooted trees were constructed with ape in R 3.6.1. TCRdb retrieved this table from immuneACCESS and kept in-frame rearrangements only. Not all clones are present; in checked studies, unresolved V genes account for under half, and no reason is known for the remainder. V, J and clone size derive from that table, while D and trimming were established from the DNA sequence. In all, the sample holds some 40,000 clones, and 65% to 85% of those were seen once. The ten largest clones capture around 3% of the sample.

This clone was observed once. Its antigen is not yet known. No quality values exist for individual bases; no much larger clone is one base distant. The V and J ends are trimmed by 7 bases and 4 bases, leaving 13 bases between them. The CDR3 sequence holds 14 residues, the cysteine and phenylalanine included. The CDR3 DNA has 42 bases and is translated from base 1. CDR1 and CDR2 are drawn from the germline V gene: MNHEY, SVGAGI. After around 10 days of culture, CD4+ T cells were isolated with the EasySep CD4+ T cell isolation kit. Negative nucleocapsid antibody results before and after vaccination confirmed that the healthy vaccine recipients had no prior SARS-CoV-2 infection. On days 3 and 7, half of the culture medium was replaced with fresh IL-2-containing medium. Unless noted otherwise, every peptide stimulation condition was grown in triplicate wells. PBMC were separated from whole blood using Ficoll-Paque Plus gradient centrifugation and were then either cryopreserved at -140C or used fresh. Genomic DNA was extracted from cultured CD4+ T cells with the QIAamp micro DNA kit.

Broader findings and caveats from the paper: Clones induced by infection and clones induced by vaccination both contracted markedly at late timepoints after vaccination, which fits with T cell responses waning over time. The study was limited by a small number of convalescent patients, and early post-infection timepoints were lacking. Among healthy vaccine recipients, nearly all vaccine-induced clones were SARS-CoV-2 mono-reactive, and just 1 of 255 was cross-reactive with common cold coronaviruses.

This receptor was taken from a human donor who received a COVID-19 vaccine. The chain is assembled from TRBV6-5 and TRBJ1-4; the D gene is perhaps TRBD1, from 5 matching bases. Sequences were derived from CD4+ T cells from PBMCs cultured without peptide, sampled before COVID-19 vaccination. The CDR3 is CASMADRLNEKLFF. The DNA reads TGTGCCAGCATGGCCGACAGACTTAATGAAAAACTGTTTTTT.